Below, one T cell receptor (beta chain) is given with its context. The record originates from a study of beta chain features in type 1 diabetes. The CDR3 sequence is 15 residues long. The V gene lost 4 bases and the J gene lost 0 bases, with 12 bases spanning the gap. Germline CDR1 KGHSH, CDR2 LQKENI. Of the isolated RNA, all was reverse transcribed, and so the sequenced material was expressed TCRB transcripts. Assay: immunoSEQ multiplex PCR; the TCRdb copy retains only in-frame clones and omits some. The sample has 150,000 to 180,000 clones; 8.1% are singletons. The TCR originated in a man aged 18-30 years in good health. The sequenced material came from central memory CD4+ T cells from blood. The chain recombines TRBV18 with TRBJ1-2; perhaps TRBD1 as D (6 bases). CDR3 amino acids: CASSRGQDANYGYTF. The CDR3 DNA follows: TGTGCCAGCTCACGGGGGCAGGACGCTAACTATGGCTACACCTTC.